The 26 T cell receptor beta chains presented below share a single source sample, sequenced in a study of tumor and adjacent non-tumor tissue in lung cancer. No cell sorting was done before RNA was extracted from the tissue. Distant lung tissue was collected more than 3 cm away from the tumor edge. TCRbeta libraries were built with three rounds of nested PCR, modified from ARM-PCR. TCRdb re-derived calls from the multiplex PCR reads in MiXCR, one entry per CDR3 protein. The sample consists of 100,000 or so distinct CDR3 sequences, roughly 78% of them appearing once. Sequencing was carried out using distant non-tumor lung tissue. These receptors originate from a man in his 60s with small cell lung cancer.

About this clonotype: Sequence at one end of the junction differs from germline and may be a read error. The genes are TRBV20-1 and TRBJ1-2; no definite D call. The CDR3 totals 12 residues. Germline CDR1 reads DFQATT; CDR2 reads SNEGSKA (reference sequence). The CDR3 region is CSAPPAGGGHTF. CDR3 DNA: TGCAGTGCTCCTCCTGCGGGAGGTGGCCACACCTTC.

This clonotype was observed once. This sequence joins TRBV11-2 and TRBJ2-3; D ambiguous. CDR3 length equals 13 residues. Trimming removed 7 bases at V and 8 bases at J, with 16 bases between. CDR1 and CDR2 (germline): SGHAT, FQNNGV. CDR3 coding DNA: TGTGCCAGCACCTTCGCTTTTTTAGGTACGCAGTATTTT. Translation: CASTFAFLGTQYF.

The rearrangement uses TRBV29-1 and TRBJ2-5; TRBD1 matches at 8 bases. The CDR3 is 13 amino acids. Germline lookup yields CDR1 SQVTM and CDR2 ANQGSEA. The CDR3 region is CNASRTGGETQYF. DNA for the CDR3: TGCAACGCCTCTCGTACAGGGGGGGAGACCCAGTACTTC.

Turning to this clonotype: The CDR3 does not close with the conserved phenylalanine or tryptophan, likely indicating a read error. This chain connects TRBV11-1 to TRBJ2-7; weak D call: TRBD2 (5 bases). Germline lookup yields CDR1 SGHAT and CDR2 FQDESV (reference sequence). There are 14 residues in the CDR3. The CDR3 protein is CASNLTGSSYEQYL. The CDR3 nucleotides read TGTGCCAGCAACTTAACGGGGAGCTCCTACGAGCAGTACTTA.

A word on this clonotype: The germline gene is not matched at one end of the junction; a read error may be the cause. The DNA for the CDR3 is TGCAGCGTCAGGGGGGGGGCGGGAAGGACTGAAGCTTCCTTT. This translates into CSVRGGAGRTEASF. The chain carries TRBV29-1 and TRBJ1-1; 7 nucleotides line up with TRBD1. CDR3 length equals 14 residues. Germline V gene lookup returns CDR1 SQVTM and CDR2 ANQGSEA.

The V call is TRBV12-3 or TRBV12-4, the J call TRBJ2-2, with D possibly being TRBD1 (6 bases). The CDR3 is made up of 14 amino acids. V was cut by 3 bases and J by 3 bases, with 8 bases left in between. CDR3 loop: CASSFWTDTGELFF. The CDR3 nucleotides read TGTGCCAGCAGTTTCTGGACAGACACCGGGGAGCTGTTTTTT.

About this clonotype itself: Germline is not matched at one junction end, which may reflect a read error. The chain is built from TRBV11-2 and TRBJ2-4, with 10 bases fitting TRBD2. Germline V lookup: CDR1 SGHAT, CDR2 FQNNGV. This CDR3 contains 17 residues. The DNA of the CDR3 is TGTGCCAGCAGCGGATCACCGGGACTAGCGATCAAAAACATTCTGTACTTC. This gives the protein CASSGSPGLAIKNILYF.

Details on this clonotype: This could be a read error, since a much larger clone is one nucleotide away. CDR3 nucleotides: TGCAGTGCTAGAGGTGGACTAGTGGGAGAAGAGACCCAGTACTTC. It encodes CSARGGLVGEETQYF. V is TRBV20-1 and J is TRBJ2-5; TRBD2 matches 7 bases. J lost 3 bases, V lost 1 base, and 8 bases had no gene match. CDR1 is DFQATT and CDR2 is SNEGSKA in the germline V gene (reference sequence). The CDR3 contains 15 residues.

The chain combines TRBV11-3 with TRBJ2-1, with 15 bases fitting TRBD2. The CDR3 totals 18 residues. Losses at the gene ends were 0 bases for V and 13 bases for J; bases not matched to a gene: 13. CDR1 is SGHNT, CDR2 YENEEA, per germline. CDR3 nucleotides: TGTGCCAGCAGCTTAGATGGGTTGGGACTAGCGGGGGGAGGTGAACAGTTCTTC. Translation: CASSLDGLGLAGGGEQFF.

The chain uses TRBV2 and TRBJ2-1; 11 bases are shared with TRBD2. CDR1 is SNHLY and CDR2 is FYNNEI in the germline V gene. The CDR3 has 14 residues. Trimming at V came to 8 bases and at J to 5 bases, leaving 5 bases not matched to a gene. The CDR3 is CASQTSGKDNEQFF. The CDR3, as DNA: TGTGCCAGCCAGACTAGCGGGAAAGACAATGAGCAGTTCTTC.

This clonotype was counted many times. J is TRBJ2-3 and V is TRBV5-4; 7 bases match TRBD2. J lost 5 bases, V lost 3 bases, and 0 bases had no gene match. Germline V gene sequence: CDR1 SGHNT, CDR2 YYREEE (reference sequence). The CDR3 consists of 12 residues. The CDR3 coding sequence is TGTGCCAGCAGCTCGGGGGGAGATACGCAGTATTTT. This gives the protein CASSSGGDTQYF.

Worth noting for this clonotype: No conserved phenylalanine or tryptophan is present at the end of the CDR3, so a read error is the likely explanation. The chain is built from TRBV11-2 and TRBJ2-7; 9 nucleotides agree with TRBD1. V trimming: 7 bases; J trimming: 6 bases; junction bases outside the gene matches: 13. Germline V gene lookup returns CDR1 SGHAT and CDR2 FQNNGV. The length of the CDR3 is 15 residues. CDR3 sequence reads: CASTRQEQGAGEQYL. CDR3 coding DNA: TGTGCCAGCACTCGTCAAGAACAGGGGGCTGGCGAGCAGTACCTC.

On this clonotype: A much larger clone sits a single nucleotide away, making a read error possible. A read error is likely, as this CDR3 ends without the conserved phenylalanine or tryptophan. The J gene is TRBJ1-2, the V gene TRBV19; D call uncertain. The CDR3 extends over 13 amino acids. V was shortened by 6 bases and J by 4 bases, with 12 bases between the two germline ends. Germline-derived CDR1 and CDR2 are LNHDA and SQIVND (reference sequence). The CDR3 sequence is CASSRGRPYGYTI. CDR3 nucleotides: TGTGCCAGTAGCAGAGGCAGACCCTATGGCTACACCATC.

Worth noting for this clonotype: The missing conserved phenylalanine or tryptophan at the end of this CDR3 makes a read error likely. Because the CDR3's place on the DNA is in doubt, the DNA is left out and the CDR3 is given as listed by TCRdb. The chain uses TRBV4-1 and TRBJ2-2; the tabulated D call, TRBD1, remains unverified against the DNA. From its first to its last residue, the CDR3 has 15 amino acids. Germline V CDR1 and CDR2: MGHRA, YSYEKL. CDR3 sequence reads: CANSSTGAYTGELFL.

The chain carries TRBV24-1 and TRBJ2-7, with TRBD1 as a possible D gene (6 bases). The CDR3 has 15 amino acids. V lost 5 bases and J 3 bases, leaving 16 bases between the germline ends. CDR1 and CDR2 from the germline V gene are KGHDR and SFDVKD. The CDR3 DNA sequence: TGTGCCACCAGTGGTCCTGGCCAGGGGAACTACGAGCAGTACTTC. Translating gives CATSGPGQGNYEQYF.

This clonotype was counted a few times. The chain joins TRBV11-2 to TRBJ2-2; no reliable D call. V dropped 4 bases and J dropped 3 bases, with 12 bases sitting between them. CDR1 is SGHAT and CDR2 is FQNNGV in the germline V gene. The CDR3 runs to 15 residues. The DNA for the CDR3 is TGTGCCAGCAGCTATATACGACTGTACACCGGGGAGCTGTTTTTT. This encodes CASSYIRLYTGELFF.

As for this clonotype: An end of the junction differs from the germline gene, which may be a read error. The chain has TRBV6-6 and TRBJ2-1; TRBD1 matches at 8 bases. Germline CDR1 MNHNY, CDR2 SVGAGI (reference sequence). CDR3 size: 12 residues. This chain's CDR3 is CVSSYGQGIIFF. The DNA for the CDR3 is TGTGTCAGCAGTTACGGACAGGGCATAATATTCTTC.

In the case of this clonotype: The junction does not match germline at one end; this may be a read error. The chain has TRBV6-6 and TRBJ2-7; TRBD2 matches at 9 bases. This CDR3 has 17 residues. Germline CDR1 reads MNHNY; CDR2 reads SVGAGI (reference sequence). The CDR3 nucleotides are TGTGCCAGCAATTCACTCGATTTAGCGGGAGACACATACGAGCAATACTTC. Encoded protein: CASNSLDLAGDTYEQYF.

A few counts support this clonotype. The CDR3 does not close with the conserved phenylalanine or tryptophan, likely indicating a read error. The chain employs TRBV11-3 and TRBJ1-1, with D maybe TRBD1 (6 bases). Looked up from germline, CDR1 is SGHNT and CDR2 is YENEEA. Trimming shortened V by 9 bases and J by 4 bases, and 15 bases separated the two germline ends. CDR3 length equals 13 residues. CDR3 sequence reads: CASSKEGGTEAFL. The CDR3 DNA reads TGTGCCAGTAGTAAGGAGGGGGGCACTGAAGCTTTCCTT.

A note on this clonotype: This could be a read error, since a much larger clone is one nucleotide away. The rearrangement uses TRBV20-1 and TRBJ2-3; no clear D. The V and J ends lost 0 bases and 6 bases respectively, with 13 bases between them. Germline assignment: CDR1 DFQATT and CDR2 SNEGSKA (reference sequence). This CDR3 comprises 14 residues. Here the CDR3 DNA reads TGCAGTGCTAGAGATGCGATTACGGCCGATACGCAGTATTTT. Its protein product is CSARDAITADTQYF.

As to this clonotype: The junction departs from germline at one end; a sequencing error may be responsible. The CDR3 region has the DNA TGTGCCAGCAGCCCTCGCGGGACCGACTGGGGCTATGAGCATTACTTC. This encodes CASSPRGTDWGYEHYF. V is TRBV12-3 or TRBV12-4 and J is TRBJ2-7; TRBD2 might be the D (6 bases). The length of the CDR3 is 16 residues.

This clonotype was observed a few times. One base away lies a much larger clone, so this may be a sequencing read error. The chain joins TRBV5-4 to TRBJ2-3; D unresolved. The CDR3 is 12 amino acids. Germline CDR1 SGHNT, CDR2 YYREEE (reference sequence). The CDR3 coding sequence is TGTGCCAGCAGCTTGGATTCATATACGCGGTATTTT. Amino acid sequence: CASSLDSYTRYF. Full variable domain (rest looked up from reference TRBV5-4 and TRBJ2-3): ETGVTQSPTHLIKTRGQQVTLRCSSQSGHNTVSWYQQALGQGPQFIFQYYREEENGRGNFPPRFSGLQFPNYSSELNVNALELDDSALYLCASSLDSYTRYFGPGTRLTVL.

This rearrangement joins TRBV7-3 to TRBJ1-1, with D perhaps matching TRBD1 (5 bases). Germline CDR1 SGHTA, CDR2 FQGTGA. The CDR3 has 14 amino acids. V lost 1 base and J 3 bases, leaving 9 bases between the germline ends. This chain's CDR3 is CASSLMGTDTEAFF. The CDR3 nucleotides are TGTGCCAGCAGCTTAATGGGGACGGACACTGAAGCTTTCTTT.

This clonotype was seen repeatedly, ten times or more. The chain combines TRBV30 with TRBJ2-5; TRBD2 agrees at 14 bases. The germline CDR1 and CDR2 sequences are GTSNPN and SVGIG (reference sequence). V dropped 3 bases and J dropped 5; count of bases not matched to a gene: 8. This CDR3 is 16 amino acids long. CDR3 protein: CAWRWGLAGDRETQYF. DNA for the CDR3: TGTGCCTGGAGGTGGGGACTAGCGGGAGATCGTGAGACCCAGTACTTC. Filled out from reference TRBV30 and TRBJ2-5, the complete variable domain reads SQTIHQWPATLVQPVGSPLSLECTVEGTSNPNLYWYRQAAGRGLQLLFYSVGIGQISSEVPQNLSASRPQDRQFILSSKKLLLSDSGFYLCAWRWGLAGDRETQYFGPGTRLLVL.

Only a few counts were recorded for this clonotype. This clone may be a read error of a much larger clone one base away. The chain joins TRBV14 to TRBJ1-1, with TRBD1 matching over 7 bases. The CDR3 length is 13 residues. Germline loops: CDR1 SGHDN, CDR2 FVKESK. The DNA for the CDR3 is TGTGCCAGCAACCAAGATTGGTGGACAGGAGCTTTCTTT. This sequence encodes CASNQDWWTGAFF. Looking up the rest from reference TRBV14 and TRBJ1-1 gives the full variable domain: EAGVTQFPSHSVIEKGQTVTLRCDPISGHDNLYWYRRVMGKEIKFLLHFVKESKQDESGMPNNRFLAERTGGTYSTLKVQPAELEDSGVYFCASNQDWWTGAFFGQGTRLTVV.

Details on this clonotype: One end of the junction does not line up with germline, which may come from a read error. The chain joins TRBV5-4 to TRBJ1-2, with 9 bases fitting TRBD1. CDR1 and CDR2 (germline): SGHNT, YYREEE (reference sequence). The CDR3 runs 15 residues. For the CDR3, the DNA is TGTGCCAGCAGTCTGGGACAGGGAGTTAACTATGACTACACCTTC. As protein: CASSLGQGVNYDYTF.